This T cell receptor (beta chain) emerged from a study of post-analysis software for immune sequencing data. On the study more broadly: There were relapsing-remitting, secondary progressive and progressive-relapsing multiple sclerosis among the disease courses included. Study-wide points: Higher frequency in patients than in controls was seen for about five TRBV segments, with TRBV5-6, TRBV5-1 and TRBV20-1 among them.

As concerns this clonotype: Its antigen is still unknown.

The library was made from cDNA and included unique molecular identifiers. TCRdb itself ran the PCR reads through MiXCR, one entry per CDR3 protein. The sample has a few hundred thousand distinct CDR3 sequences, just over 35% seen once. Germline CDR1 is MGHRA and CDR2 is YSYEKL. The CDR3 runs to 14 residues. V lost 0 bases to trimming and J lost 6 bases, with 9 bases between them. This sequence joins TRBV4-1 and TRBJ2-1, with D unclear. This sequence was found in a girl aged 10 to 17 with multiple sclerosis. Sequencing input: blood. Here the CDR3 reads CASSQDPGFNEQFF. The CDR3 DNA reads as TGCGCCAGCAGCCAAGACCCGGGCTTCAATGAGCAGTTCTTC.